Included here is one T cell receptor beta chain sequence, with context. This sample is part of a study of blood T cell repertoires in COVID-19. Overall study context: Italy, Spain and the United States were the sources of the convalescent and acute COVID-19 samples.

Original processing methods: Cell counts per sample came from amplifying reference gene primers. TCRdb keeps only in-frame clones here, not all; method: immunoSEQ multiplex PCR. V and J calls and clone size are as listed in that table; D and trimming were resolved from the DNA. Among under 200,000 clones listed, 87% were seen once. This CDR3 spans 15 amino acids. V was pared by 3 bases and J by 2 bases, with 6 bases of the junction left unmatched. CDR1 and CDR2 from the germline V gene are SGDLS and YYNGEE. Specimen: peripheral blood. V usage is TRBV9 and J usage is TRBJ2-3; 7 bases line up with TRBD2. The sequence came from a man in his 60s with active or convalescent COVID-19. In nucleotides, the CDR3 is TGTGCCAGCAGCGGGAGCGGGGTTTTCACAGATACGCAGTATTTT. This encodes CASSGSGVFTDTQYF.